A single sample is the source of the 5 T cell receptor beta chains below, sequenced in a study of control samples from healthy donors and cancer patients. Clones were read by immunoSEQ multiplex PCR, and TCRdb kept only the in-frame ones, dropping some. The sample consists of under 200,000 clones, around 94% of them appearing once. The sample comprised PBMCs. Every receptor here comes from a man in his sixties with colorectal cancer.

This clone was observed once. The chain links TRBV3-1 (or the pseudogene TRBV3-2) to TRBJ2-1, with 10 nucleotides matching TRBD2. Trimming removed 4 bases from V and 9 bases from J; junction bases left unmatched: 12. The length of the CDR3 is 16 residues. Germline V gene data show CDR1 as LGHDT and CDR2 as YNNKEL (reference sequence). In nucleotides, the CDR3 is TGTGCCAGCAGCCCCGCCAGAAGCGGGGGGGCCCGTGAGCAGTTCTTC. It yields the protein CASSPARSGGAREQFF.

The chain is built from TRBV29-1 and TRBJ2-2; D remains unclear. From germline, CDR1 is SQVTM and CDR2 ANQGSEA. The CDR3 is 13 amino acids. The V and J ends lost 4 bases and 1 base respectively, with 7 bases between them. CDR3 amino acids: CSVVTRNTGELFF. CDR3 DNA: TGCAGCGTTGTAACAAGGAACACCGGGGAGCTGTTTTTT.

This clone has a single count. The chain has TRBV19 and TRBJ2-3, with 9 bases lining up with TRBD2. CDR1 is LNHDA, CDR2 SQIVND, per germline (reference sequence). CDR3 length: 15 amino acids. Unmatched junction bases numbered 7, after V lost 8 bases and J lost 1 base. DNA for the CDR3: TGTGCCAGTCGAGATGAGCGGGGGGGCACAGATACGCAGTATTTT. Translation: CASRDERGGTDTQYF.

The chain uses TRBV28 and TRBJ1-2; weak D call: TRBD1 (6 bases). The CDR3 covers 15 residues. CDR1 is MDHEN, CDR2 SYDVKM, per germline. V lost 3 bases, J lost 2 bases, and 13 bases lay in between. As DNA, the CDR3 is TGTGCCAGCAGTTTGGACAGTGGATGGAACTATGGCTACACCTTC. This translates into CASSLDSGWNYGYTF.

This clone was picked up one time. V and J are TRBV6-1 and TRBJ2-3, with D perhaps TRBD1 or TRBD2 (5 bases each). CDR3 length: 13 residues. CDR1 and CDR2 from the germline V gene are MNHNS and SASEGT. Trimming pared 3 bases from V and 1 base from J, leaving 5 bases between. The DNA for the CDR3 is TGTGCCAGCAGTGAGGGGGGCACAGATACGCAGTATTTT. Protein sequence: CASSEGGTDTQYF.